This T cell receptor beta chain was recorded in a study of blood T cell repertoires in COVID-19 (dated by TCRdb to the early 2020s). Regarding the research as a whole: Samples covering the acute and convalescent phases of COVID-19 were provided by collaborators in the United States, Italy and Spain. The prospective study material was composed of cDNA or gDNA derived from T cells, B-cell-depleted T cells, or PBMCs. Nearly every sample came with metadata listing a de-identified subject ID, COVID-19 status, age in years and sex. Where HLA class I and class II types were available, the types were taken from metadata supplied by the sample provider, not from assay-based typing. Subjects who had been exposed to COVID-19, were actively infected with it, or had recovered from it provided the deeply sampled blood TCRbeta repertoires that made up the dataset. The repertoires were released in a freely available public database meant as a resource for research on the immune response to SARS-CoV-2. Samples were obtained from the ongoing ImmuneRACE study (first 160 participants) and from roughly 1,300 subjects provided by 6 global collaborators.

The investigation overall reported the following: Clinical and demographic metadata were provided uncurated, with the amount varying by source and participant.

TCRbeta CDR3 regions were amplified from genomic DNA by means of the immunoSEQ Assay, a bias-controlled multiplex PCR. The published analysis was carried out like this. The number of nucleated cells in each sample was estimated from the amplification of reference gene primers within the assay. To quantify the absolute abundance of each unique TCRbeta CDR3 rearrangement, sequence reads were collapsed and filtered. For each sample, productive Simpson clonality was calculated by taking the square root of Simpson's diversity index across productive rearrangements. TCRdb mirrors the immuneACCESS table, restricted to in-frame sequences. Some clones are absent from its copies; in checked studies, under half trace to an unresolved V gene, and the reason for the others is unknown. That table furnishes V, J and clone size, whereas the DNA furnished D and trimming. This sample is represented by approximately 200,000 clones; 89% of them were singletons. Around 2.3% of the sample rests with the top ten.

In the prospective study, participants were roughly 18 to 95 years old, resided in 25 or so geographic areas of the United States, and were enrolled through a virtual design. To assign participants to cohorts, the prospective study relied on clinical history that participants themselves reported in a screening survey and a study questionnaire. Mobile phlebotomists in the prospective study collected whole blood, serum and a nasopharyngeal or oropharyngeal swab from every participant. Participants in the prospective study had the option to provide additional blood draws and questionnaires over an approximately 2-month period. Before DNA extraction, prospective study blood samples were shipped either frozen or at room temperature. Remarks on this clone: This receptor's antigen is unknown. No base quality information exists; no much larger clone differs at one position.

V and J are truncated by 2 bases and 4 bases respectively, leaving an intervening sequence of 10 bases. Spanning cysteine to phenylalanine, the CDR3 consists of 13 amino acids. This entry keeps only the CDR3 DNA: 39 bases, framed from base 1. The germline V gene (reference sequence) sets CDR1 to SGHKS and CDR2 to YYEKEE. The chain is assembled from TRBV5-5 and TRBJ2-7, with TRBD1 tentatively as D gene (5 bases match). The sample was PBMCs or T cells enriched from blood (not recorded which). The receptor comes from a woman aged 40 to 50 with acute COVID-19. The CDR3 amino acid sequence is: CASSLAGSYEQYF. Here is the DNA: TGTGCCAGCAGCTTAGCAGGGTCGTACGAGCAGTACTTC.